Below are 28 T cell receptor beta chains sequenced from a single sample in a study of blood T cell repertoires in COVID-19. This table comes from immunoSEQ multiplex PCR, and its TCRdb copy is limited to in-frame clones, with some not included. The sample gives some 310,000 clones, 90% of which show up once; 1% is in the top ten. The sequenced sample was peripheral blood. The source is a woman between 40 and 55 years old with COVID-19, enrolled during active disease.

The gene calls are TRBV9 and TRBJ1-3; the D is unclear. The ends were cut back, 6 bases at V and 0 bases at J, with 16 bases in the middle. Germline V gives CDR1 SGDLS, CDR2 YYNGEE. The CDR3 consists of 16 residues. The DNA for the CDR3 is TGTGCCAGCAACCCAGGAGGAGGAACCTCTGGAAACACCATATATTTT. This sequence encodes CASNPGGGTSGNTIYF.

J is TRBJ2-3 and V is TRBV3-1 (or the pseudogene TRBV3-2); D ambiguous. CDR3 length: 16 residues. Germline CDR1 reads LGHDT; CDR2 reads YNNKEL (reference sequence). Trimming cost V 3 bases and J 0 bases, with 13 bases left between them. The CDR3, as DNA: TGTGCCAGCAGCCAGCCAGCGATCGGAAGCACAGATACGCAGTATTTT. Its translation: CASSQPAIGSTDTQYF.

The chain has TRBV18 and TRBJ2-7; possible D gene TRBD2, 6 bases. With 5 bases removed from V and 7 bases from J, the gap between germline ends came to 9 bases. This CDR3 comprises 11 residues. Per germline, CDR1 KGHSH and CDR2 LQKENI. As DNA, the CDR3 is TGTGCCAGCTCAACCGGGACTGAGCAGTACTTC. Translating it yields CASSTGTEQYF.

The V gene is TRBV6-4, the J gene TRBJ2-1; TRBD2 agrees at 9 bases. V shed 5 bases, J shed 5 bases, and the junction held 4 bases outside the gene matches. CDR1 is MRHNA and CDR2 is SNTAGT in the germline V gene. This CDR3 is 14 amino acids long. The CDR3: CASSWGTSNNEQFF. The CDR3 DNA reads TGTGCCAGCAGTTGGGGGACTAGCAACAATGAGCAGTTCTTC.

The chain carries TRBV15 and TRBJ2-3; 12 bases fit TRBD2. Trimming took 0 bases from V and 5 from J; bases not matched to a gene: 6. The germline gives CDR1 LNHNV, CDR2 YYDKDF (reference sequence). The CDR3 contains 17 residues. The CDR3 is CATSREASGGALDTQYF. CDR3 coding DNA: TGTGCCACCAGCAGAGAGGCTAGCGGGGGGGCCCTAGATACGCAGTATTTT.

CDR3 coding DNA: TGTGCCTGGAGTGTATACGGGCCGGGACATTCGAACACCGGGGAGCTGTTTTTT. It is translated as CAWSVYGPGHSNTGELFF. This chain connects TRBV30 to TRBJ2-2; TRBD1 might be the D (6 bases). The CDR3 has 18 amino acids. Germline CDR1 and CDR2: GTSNPN and SVGIG (reference sequence). Trimming left V 0 bases short and J 0 bases short, with 17 bases between.

This rearrangement joins TRBV5-5 to TRBJ1-1; D perhaps matches TRBD1 (6 bases). V lost 0 bases and J 0 bases, leaving 9 bases between the germline ends. The V gene's germline CDR1 is SGHKS and CDR2 YYEKEE (reference sequence). The CDR3 contains 15 residues. CDR3 sequence (DNA): TGTGCCAGCAGCTTGGCGACAGGCATGAACACTGAAGCTTTCTTT. This translates into CASSLATGMNTEAFF.

This chain uses TRBV27 with TRBJ1-1; D is ambiguous. This CDR3 spans 12 amino acids. The V end was cut by 5 bases, the J end by 3 bases, with 7 bases between. In germline, CDR1 is MNHEY, CDR2 SMNVEV (reference sequence). The CDR3 nucleotides are TGTGCCAGCAGTAGATCGGACACTGAAGCTTTCTTT. Encoded protein: CASSRSDTEAFF.

The chain is built from TRBV7-9 and TRBJ1-6, with 10 bases fitting TRBD1. The CDR3 extends over 15 amino acids. From germline, CDR1 is SEHNR and CDR2 FQNEAQ (reference sequence). The V gene end was trimmed by 1 base and the J gene end by 14 bases; junction bases not matched to a gene: 8. CDR3 bases: TGTGCCAGCAGCTTAGGGACAGGGGGGTCTGGCACCCTCCACTTT. Protein: CASSLGTGGSGTLHF. The whole variable domain, filled in from reference TRBV7-9 and TRBJ1-6, reads DTGVSQNPRHKITKRGQNVTFRCDPISEHNRLYWYRQTLGQGPEFLTYFQNEAQLEKSRLLSDRFSAERPKGSFSTLEIQRTEQGDSAMYLCASSLGTGGSGTLHFGNGTRLTVT.

This chain joins TRBV3-1 (or the pseudogene TRBV3-2) and TRBJ1-4; 12 nucleotides align to TRBD1. V trimming: 4 bases; J trimming: 6 bases; junction bases outside the gene matches: 12. CDR1 is LGHDT, CDR2 YNNKEL, per germline (reference sequence). The CDR3 spans 18 residues. Here the CDR3 DNA reads TGTGCCAGCAGCCTACCCGGGACAGGGGGCGTGTGGGATGAAAAACTGTTTTTT. As protein: CASSLPGTGGVWDEKLFF.

The chain has TRBV9 and TRBJ2-1; D is perhaps TRBD2 (6 bases). The CDR3 length is 15 residues. Germline CDR1 SGDLS, CDR2 YYNGEE. V lost 1 base, J lost 6 bases, and 14 bases lay in between. The CDR3 is CASSVTTRGSNEQFF. The CDR3 DNA is TGTGCCAGCAGCGTAACGACTAGGGGTAGCAATGAGCAGTTCTTC.

The chain employs TRBV5-4 and TRBJ2-3; no clear D. The ends were cut back, 1 base at V and 4 bases at J, with 7 bases in the middle. This CDR3 contains 13 residues. Germline assignment: CDR1 SGHNT and CDR2 YYREEE (reference sequence). The CDR3 loop reads CASSLYLADTQYF. The CDR3 nucleotides read TGTGCCAGCAGCTTGTACTTGGCAGATACGCAGTATTTT.

This clone came up once. V usage is TRBV29-1 and J usage is TRBJ1-2; 9 bases align to TRBD1. V gave up 6 bases and J gave up 2 bases; unmatched junction bases: 7. The length of the CDR3 is 14 residues. In germline, CDR1 is SQVTM, CDR2 ANQGSEA. CDR3 bases: TGCAGCGTCGTGGGGGGACAGGGAAACTATGGCTACACCTTC. Translating it yields CSVVGGQGNYGYTF. The whole variable domain, remainder taken from reference TRBV29-1 and TRBJ1-2, is SAVISQKPSRDICQRGTSLTIQCQVDSQVTMMFWYRQQPGQSLTLIATANQGSEATYESGFVIDKFPISRPNLTFSTLTVSNMSPEDSSIYLCSVVGGQGNYGYTFGSGTRLTVV.

The rearrangement joins TRBV27 to TRBJ1-2; D remains unclear. V was trimmed by 7 bases and J by 0 bases, leaving 12 bases between them. Germline V gene lookup returns CDR1 MNHEY and CDR2 SMNVEV (reference sequence). CDR3 length: 14 residues. Here the CDR3 reads CASTPNGANYGYTF. As DNA, the CDR3 is TGTGCCAGCACCCCGAACGGAGCTAACTATGGCTACACCTTC.

The chain is built from TRBV9 and TRBJ1-1; D uncertain. Germline values: CDR1 SGDLS, CDR2 YYNGEE. The CDR3 loop spans 14 amino acids. Trimming stripped 0 bases from V and 1 base from J, with 7 bases between. For the CDR3, the DNA is TGTGCCAGCAGCGTAGTACAGAAGAACACTGAAGCTTTCTTT. Its protein is CASSVVQKNTEAFF.

V gene TRBV19 combines with J gene TRBJ1-2; 9 bases match TRBD1. With V trimmed by 4 bases and J by 4 bases, 7 bases remained unmatched. The germline V gene has CDR1 LNHDA and CDR2 SQIVND (reference sequence). This CDR3 spans 15 amino acids. The CDR3 nucleotides are TGTGCCAGTAGTACAAAGGGACAGGGCGGCTATGGCTACACCTTC. Translation gives CASSTKGQGGYGYTF.

CDR3 residues: CASSLGRPDGYTF. In nucleotides, the CDR3 is TGCGCCAGCAGCTTGGGGCGGCCGGATGGCTACACCTTC. This rearrangement joins TRBV5-1 to TRBJ1-2, with D unclear. CDR3 size: 13 residues. Germline assignment: CDR1 SGHRS and CDR2 YFSETQ. Trimming took off 0 bases at V and 6 bases at J, with 9 bases between the two ends.

The chain recombines TRBV7-2 with TRBJ1-2; TRBD1 agrees at 7 bases. Germline values: CDR1 SGHTA, CDR2 FQGNSA. V lost 1 base, J lost 6 bases, and 2 bases stayed unmatched. The CDR3 length is 13 residues. CDR3 residues: CASSLGQGDGYTF. CDR3 nucleotide sequence: TGTGCCAGCAGCTTAGGACAGGGAGATGGCTACACCTTC.

The chain is built from TRBV28 and TRBJ1-2; 8 nucleotides align to TRBD1. V shed 3 bases and J 5 bases; nucleotides not matched to a gene: 11. The CDR3 consists of 16 residues. Germline lookup yields CDR1 MDHEN and CDR2 SYDVKM. CDR3 sequence reads: CASSLQGATVLYGYTF. The CDR3 nucleotides are TGTGCCAGCAGTTTGCAGGGGGCAACGGTACTGTATGGCTACACCTTC.

This sequence joins TRBV6-1 and TRBJ2-5, with a possible D match to TRBD1 (5 bases). CDR1 is MNHNS and CDR2 is SASEGT in the germline V gene. The CDR3 is 16 residues long. V gave up 2 bases and J gave up 4 bases, with 17 bases separating them. This CDR3 is CASSEWGYGGGETQYF. In DNA form, the CDR3 reads TGTGCCAGCAGTGAATGGGGCTACGGCGGCGGAGAGACCCAGTACTTC.

V is TRBV19 and J is TRBJ2-7; TRBD1 might be the D (5 bases). The CDR3 loop spans 15 amino acids. CDR1 is LNHDA and CDR2 is SQIVND in the germline V gene (reference sequence). With 1 base removed from V and 2 bases from J, the gap between germline ends came to 12 bases. CDR3 loop: CASSIGSGRAYEQYF. In DNA, the CDR3 is TGTGCCAGTAGTATAGGTTCCGGCAGGGCCTACGAGCAGTACTTC.

Turning to this clone: The sample contains more than one DNA sequence encoding this CDR3. The chain has TRBV5-4 and TRBJ2-5; 7 nucleotides line up with TRBD1. Trimming cost V 3 bases and J 0 bases; bases outside gene matches: 2. This CDR3 has 14 residues. CDR1 and CDR2 (germline): SGHNT, YYREEE (reference sequence). The CDR3: CASSSGQNQETQYF. CDR3 sequence (DNA): TGTGCCAGCAGCTCGGGACAGAACCAAGAGACCCAGTACTTC.

This rearrangement joins TRBV30 to TRBJ1-2; D is possibly TRBD1 (6 bases). This CDR3 spans 12 amino acids. From germline, CDR1 is GTSNPN and CDR2 SVGIG (reference sequence). V was clipped by 3 bases and J by 8 bases, with 13 bases between them. CDR3 sequence: CAWSWQGLGYTF. The CDR3 DNA follows: TGTGCCTGGAGCTGGCAGGGGTTGGGCTACACCTTC.

The rearrangement joins TRBV6-6 to TRBJ1-2; D remains ambiguous. Trimming pared 0 bases from V and 3 bases from J, leaving 8 bases between. The CDR3 contains 14 residues. Germline-derived CDR1 and CDR2 are MNHNY and SVGAGI (reference sequence). In nucleotides, the CDR3 is TGTGCCAGCAGTTACTCGGCAGTGGACTATGGCTACACCTTC. Amino acids: CASSYSAVDYGYTF.

The V gene is TRBV7-2, the J gene TRBJ1-1; D unresolved. Trimming took off 2 bases at V and 8 bases at J, with 12 bases between the two ends. Germline V gene sequence: CDR1 SGHTA, CDR2 FQGNSA. The CDR3 is 13 amino acids. The CDR3 here is CASSLSRTGEAFF. The CDR3 region has the DNA TGTGCCAGCAGCTTATCACGGACGGGGGAAGCTTTCTTT.

This rearrangement joins TRBV6-5 to TRBJ1-1; 7 nucleotides align to TRBD1. The germline V gene encodes CDR1 MNHEY and CDR2 SVGAGI. V shed 6 bases, J shed 5 bases, and the junction held 6 bases outside the gene matches. This CDR3 region has 13 residues. The CDR3 region is CASRRQGGTEAFF. The CDR3 DNA follows: TGTGCCAGCAGGCGACAGGGTGGAACTGAAGCTTTCTTT.

J is TRBJ2-7 and V is TRBV5-1; 7 positions agree with TRBD1. This CDR3 region has 17 residues. V shed 4 bases and J 2 bases; nucleotides not matched to a gene: 15. Germline CDR1 SGHRS, CDR2 YFSETQ. The CDR3 here is CASSADRGTASAYEQYF. The CDR3 DNA follows: TGCGCCAGCAGCGCTGACCGAGGGACAGCGTCCGCCTACGAGCAGTACTTC.

This clone was detected only once. Other DNA sequences from this sample encode an identical CDR3 as well. V usage is TRBV5-1 and J usage is TRBJ1-3, with a weak D call TRBD1 (5 bases). The CDR3 spans 15 residues. Germline CDR1 is SGHRS and CDR2 is YFSETQ. V was pared by 0 bases and J by 4 bases, with 11 bases between. CDR3 amino acids: CASSLDRGSGNTIYF. The CDR3 DNA reads as TGCGCCAGCAGCTTGGATCGGGGGTCCGGAAACACCATATATTTT.